Listed here are 27 T cell receptor beta chains from one sample, sequenced in a study of T cell clonotyping in hematopoietic cell transplantation. The table came from immunoSEQ multiplex PCR; TCRdb's copy has only in-frame clones and leaves some out. The repertoire holds 17,000 or so clones, with roughly nine tenths as singletons. The sample consisted of peripheral blood mononuclear cells. These receptor sequences come from a man aged 50-60 years in good health. Some clones in this sample may be carry-over from other donors' samples.

V is TRBV19 and J is TRBJ1-5; D is undetermined. CDR1 is LNHDA and CDR2 is SQIVND in the germline V gene (reference sequence). CDR3 size: 14 residues. Trimming shortened V by 8 bases and J by 3 bases, and 14 bases separated the two germline ends. CDR3 region: CASWPDRDNQPQHF. The CDR3 DNA reads TGTGCCAGTTGGCCAGATAGAGACAATCAGCCCCAGCATTTT.

This clone occurred a few times. The rearrangement links TRBV9 to TRBJ2-7; possibly TRBD1 for D (6 bases). Looked up from germline, CDR1 is SGDLS and CDR2 is YYNGEE. The V end lost 3 bases, the J end lost 1 base, and 11 bases lay between the germline ends. The CDR3 loop spans 14 amino acids. The CDR3 region has the DNA TGTGCCAGCAGCGCCCGGGACAAATCCTACGAGCAGTACTTC. This sequence encodes CASSARDKSYEQYF.

The CDR3 spells CASSSPGVPNEKLFF. The CDR3 region has the DNA TGTGCCAGCAGTTCCCCGGGGGTGCCTAATGAAAAACTGTTTTTT. V gene TRBV28 combines with J gene TRBJ1-4; D perhaps matches TRBD1 (5 bases). CDR3 length equals 15 residues. V lost 4 bases and J 3 bases, leaving 12 bases between the germline ends. CDR1 and CDR2 (germline): MDHEN, SYDVKM. The whole variable domain, remainder taken from reference TRBV28 and TRBJ1-4, is DVKVTQSSRYLVKRTGEKVFLECVQDMDHENMFWYRQDPGLGLRLIYFSYDVKMKEKGDIPEGYSVSREKKERFSLILESASTNQTSMYLCASSSPGVPNEKLFFGSGTQLSVL.

This sequence joins TRBV27 and TRBJ2-3; D perhaps matches TRBD2 (7 bases). Germline V CDR1 and CDR2: MNHEY, SMNVEV (reference sequence). The CDR3 has 14 residues. V lost 11 bases to trimming and J lost 3 bases, with 18 bases between them. The CDR3 sequence: CASKGGRGTDTQYF. The CDR3 nucleotides are TGTGCCTCAAAGGGGGGGCGGGGAACAGATACGCAGTATTTT.

The chain couples TRBV4-2 to TRBJ1-6; D may be TRBD1 (6 bases). Per germline, CDR1 LGHNA and CDR2 YNFKEQ. The CDR3 sequence is 14 residues long. V lost 6 bases, J lost 7 bases, and 13 bases lay in between. CDR3 DNA sequence: TGTGCCAGCAGTGTGGGGGCGCCCAATTCACCCCTCCACTTT. Protein sequence: CASSVGAPNSPLHF.

This clone was observed a handful of times. The chain joins TRBV7-6 to TRBJ2-2; 11 bases are shared with TRBD2. This CDR3 contains 16 residues. The junction had 3 bases not matched to a gene; V was cut back by 2 bases and J by 4 bases. Germline CDR1 SGHVS, CDR2 FNYEAQ. CDR3 sequence (DNA): TGTGCCAGCAGCTTAACTACTAGCGGGGGCACCGGGGAGCTGTTTTTT. This translates into CASSLTTSGGTGELFF.

The V and J genes are TRBV27 and TRBJ1-2, with D uncertain. CDR1 and CDR2 from the germline V gene are MNHEY and SMNVEV (reference sequence). Trimming cost V 1 base and J 0 bases, with 3 bases left between them. CDR3 length: 13 amino acids. The CDR3 region has the DNA TGTGCCAGCAGTTTATGGCCTAACTATGGCTACACCTTC. It codes for CASSLWPNYGYTF.

The chain has TRBV2 and TRBJ1-6, with no clear D. CDR1 is SNHLY, CDR2 FYNNEI, per germline. The CDR3 is made up of 14 amino acids. Trimming cost V 8 bases and J 0 bases, with 8 bases left between them. The DNA for the CDR3 is TGTGCCAGCGGCGAGAGCTCCTATAATTCACCCCTCCACTTT. As protein: CASGESSYNSPLHF.

This clone was detected a few times. The chain employs TRBV28 and TRBJ1-2, with 10 bases that match TRBD1. The CDR3 contains 13 residues. Germline V gene sequence: CDR1 MDHEN, CDR2 SYDVKM. V dropped 6 bases and J dropped 7; count of bases not matched to a gene: 5. The CDR3 DNA reads TGTGCCAGCAGCCCCTGGACAGGGGGTGGCTACACCTTC. Its translation is CASSPWTGGGYTF.

The table lists this clone with a count of one. The chain's CDR3 is CASRSDSSGNTIYF. The CDR3, as DNA: TGTGCCAGCAGATCCGACAGCTCTGGAAACACCATATATTTT. The chain couples TRBV6-5 to TRBJ1-3; TRBD1 might be the D (5 bases). The CDR3 is 14 residues long. The V end lost 6 bases, the J end lost 0 bases, and 9 bases lay between the germline ends. Per the germline V gene, CDR1 is MNHEY and CDR2 is SVGAGI.

For the CDR3, the DNA is TGCGCCAGCAGCCAAGGCGGAAGTGGGATGGGTGAAGCTTTCTTT. Amino acid sequence: CASSQGGSGMGEAFF. The V call is TRBV4-1, the J call TRBJ1-1, with D uncertain. The CDR3 runs 15 residues. From germline, CDR1 is MGHRA and CDR2 YSYEKL. V dropped 1 base and J dropped 7 bases, with 16 bases sitting between them.

The DNA for the CDR3 is TGTGCCAGCACCTCGGGCGGACTAAGGGGATCACCCCTCCACTTT. Its protein product is CASTSGGLRGSPLHF. The rearrangement uses TRBV2 and TRBJ1-6; D perhaps matches TRBD1 (5 bases). Germline V gene sequence: CDR1 SNHLY, CDR2 FYNNEI. V was pared by 7 bases and J by 10 bases, with 20 bases between. The CDR3 has 15 residues.

The chain uses TRBV2 and TRBJ2-2; 10 bases fit TRBD2. CDR1 SNHLY and CDR2 FYNNEI come from the germline V gene. The ends lost 10 bases at V and 0 bases at J; junction bases unmatched: 2. The CDR3 is 14 amino acids. The CDR3 sequence is CATTSGANTGELFF. As DNA, the CDR3 is TGTGCCACCACTAGCGGGGCGAACACCGGGGAGCTGTTTTTT.

V gene TRBV5-1 combines with J gene TRBJ2-7, with TRBD2 matching 9 bases. Germline values: CDR1 SGHRS, CDR2 YFSETQ. V was pared by 4 bases and J by 6 bases, with 14 bases of the junction left unmatched. CDR3 length: 16 amino acids. The CDR3 region is CASSTPSGVTGGEQYF. The DNA of the CDR3 is TGCGCCAGCAGCACACCTAGCGGGGTCACCGGGGGCGAGCAGTACTTC. Filled out from reference TRBV5-1 and TRBJ2-7, the complete variable domain reads KAGVTQTPRYLIKTRGQQVTLSCSPISGHRSVSWYQQTPGQGLQFLFEYFSETQRNKGNFPGRFSGRQFSNSRSEMNVSTLELGDSALYLCASSTPSGVTGGEQYFGPGTRLTVT.

J is TRBJ1-2 and V is TRBV28; TRBD1 matches 8 bases. Trimming removed 7 bases from V and 8 bases from J; junction bases left unmatched: 18. Germline V lookup: CDR1 MDHEN, CDR2 SYDVKM. CDR3 length: 16 amino acids. CDR3: CASTSPGTGYIGGYTF. The CDR3, as DNA: TGTGCCAGCACTTCCCCCGGGACAGGATATATAGGAGGCTACACCTTC.

The rearrangement links TRBV9 to TRBJ1-1; D is unresolved. V gave up 0 bases and J gave up 3 bases, with 6 bases separating them. Per the germline V gene, CDR1 is SGDLS and CDR2 is YYNGEE. The CDR3 length is 13 residues. CDR3 sequence reads: CASSVDTDTEAFF. DNA of the CDR3: TGTGCCAGCAGCGTAGACACAGACACTGAAGCTTTCTTT.

This clone was seen only once. This chain uses TRBV19 with TRBJ2-7, with D tentatively TRBD1 (6 bases). This CDR3 comprises 14 residues. In germline, CDR1 is LNHDA, CDR2 SQIVND (reference sequence). V was shortened by 7 bases and J by 5 bases, with 18 bases between the two germline ends. The CDR3 region is CASTQGGRGHEQYF. The CDR3 nucleotides read TGTGCCAGTACTCAAGGAGGCAGGGGCCACGAGCAGTACTTC.

The genes are TRBV28 and TRBJ2-2; 9 nucleotides agree with TRBD2. The junction had 8 bases not matched to a gene; V was cut back by 2 bases and J by 4 bases. CDR1 and CDR2 (germline): MDHEN, SYDVKM. The CDR3 spans 17 residues. CDR3 in DNA: TGTGCCAGCAGTTTAGGGGCGGGGGGGCCAAGCACCGGGGAGCTGTTTTTT. The encoded protein is CASSLGAGGPSTGELFF.

This chain connects TRBV6-5 to TRBJ1-2; unclear D gene. V dropped 0 bases and J dropped 1 base, with 9 bases sitting between them. Germline loops: CDR1 MNHEY, CDR2 SVGAGI. The CDR3 spans 15 residues. CDR3 in DNA: TGTGCCAGCAGTTACTCCGAGGGCCTTAACTATGGCTACACCTTC. It translates to CASSYSEGLNYGYTF.

CDR3 loop: CASSLTPLSSYEQYF. In DNA form, the CDR3 reads TGCGCCAGCAGCTTGACACCTTTGAGCTCCTACGAGCAGTACTTC. V is TRBV5-1 and J is TRBJ2-7, with D unclear. Germline V gene data show CDR1 as SGHRS and CDR2 as YFSETQ. The CDR3 is made up of 15 amino acids. V was cut by 1 base and J by 0 bases, with 11 bases left in between.

The chain employs TRBV29-1 and TRBJ1-2; D gene ambiguous. Trimming took off 6 bases at V and 2 bases at J, with 16 bases between the two ends. CDR3 length: 14 amino acids. Germline V gives CDR1 SQVTM, CDR2 ANQGSEA. CDR3 loop: CSVVTTGQNYGYTF. In DNA, the CDR3 is TGCAGCGTCGTTACGACCGGGCAGAACTATGGCTACACCTTC.

V is TRBV4-2 and J is TRBJ2-6; the D gene is possibly TRBD1 (6 bases). Trimming removed 9 bases at V and 2 bases at J, with 23 bases between. The germline gives CDR1 LGHNA, CDR2 YNFKEQ. There are 18 residues in the CDR3. CDR3: CASHSRTAKTTGANVLTF. As DNA, the CDR3 is TGTGCCAGTCATTCGCGGACAGCTAAGACAACTGGGGCCAACGTCCTGACTTTC.

This clone was seen just once. CDR3 DNA: TGCAGCGTCCAGTCCACACAGGGGGCGGAAGGCTACACCTTC. It specifies CSVQSTQGAEGYTF. V and J are TRBV29-1 and TRBJ1-2, with 9 bases identical to TRBD1. The junction had 13 bases not matched to a gene; V was cut back by 6 bases and J by 8 bases. CDR1 and CDR2 (germline): SQVTM, ANQGSEA. This CDR3 has 14 residues.

The rearrangement links TRBV4-2 to TRBJ2-6, with D unclear. From germline, CDR1 is LGHNA and CDR2 YNFKEQ. CDR3 length: 16 amino acids. V lost 0 bases and J lost 0, with 6 bases in between. CDR3 nucleotide sequence: TGTGCCAGCAGCCAAGATTGGTCCTCTGGGGCCAACGTCCTGACTTTC. Translated, it gives CASSQDWSSGANVLTF.

This clone was picked up one time. CDR3 DNA: TGTGCCAGCAGCCAACAGCTCACAGGGGGGAAGGGCCCAGATACGCAGTATTTT. Translating gives CASSQQLTGGKGPDTQYF. The V gene is TRBV4-2, the J gene TRBJ2-3; 8 bases align to TRBD1. V dropped 2 bases and J dropped 4; count of bases not matched to a gene: 14. The CDR3 is made up of 18 amino acids. The V gene's germline CDR1 is LGHNA and CDR2 YNFKEQ.

This rearrangement joins TRBV30 to TRBJ2-1, with D possibly TRBD2 on 6 matching bases. The CDR3 sequence is 13 residues long. Per the germline V gene, CDR1 is GTSNPN and CDR2 is SVGIG (reference sequence). V was clipped by 4 bases and J by 4 bases, with 11 bases between them. CDR3 amino acids: CAWKGTPYNEQFF. In DNA, the CDR3 is TGTGCCTGGAAAGGGACTCCTTACAATGAGCAGTTCTTC. The full variable domain, with the rest looked up from reference TRBV30 and TRBJ2-1, is SQTIHQWPATLVQPVGSPLSLECTVEGTSNPNLYWYRQAAGRGLQLLFYSVGIGQISSEVPQNLSASRPQDRQFILSSKKLLLSDSGFYLCAWKGTPYNEQFFGPGTRLTVL.

The chain couples TRBV9 to TRBJ2-3; D unclear. Germline CDR1 is SGDLS and CDR2 is YYNGEE. Trimming shortened V by 0 bases and J by 1 base, and 9 bases separated the two germline ends. The CDR3 covers 15 residues. In DNA, the CDR3 is TGTGCCAGCAGCGTAGATGGTCGCGGCACAGATACGCAGTATTTT. Protein: CASSVDGRGTDTQYF.